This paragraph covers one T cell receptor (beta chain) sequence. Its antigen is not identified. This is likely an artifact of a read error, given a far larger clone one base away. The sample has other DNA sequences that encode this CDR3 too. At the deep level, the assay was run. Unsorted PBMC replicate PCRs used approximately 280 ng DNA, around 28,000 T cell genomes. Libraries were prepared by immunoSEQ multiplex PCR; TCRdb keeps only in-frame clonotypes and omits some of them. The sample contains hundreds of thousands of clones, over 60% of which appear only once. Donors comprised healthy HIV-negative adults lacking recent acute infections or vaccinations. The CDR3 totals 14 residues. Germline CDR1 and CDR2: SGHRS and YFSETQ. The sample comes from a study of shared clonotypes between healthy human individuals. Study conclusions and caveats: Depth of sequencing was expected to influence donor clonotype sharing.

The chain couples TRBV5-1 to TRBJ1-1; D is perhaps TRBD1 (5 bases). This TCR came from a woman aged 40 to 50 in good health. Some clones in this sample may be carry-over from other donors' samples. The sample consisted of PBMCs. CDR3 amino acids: CASSLAGGNTEAFF. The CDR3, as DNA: TGCGCCAGCAGCTTGGCGGGGGGGAACACTGAAGCTTTCTTC.